The next 10 T cell receptor beta chains were all read from a single sample in a study of shared clonotypes between healthy human individuals. Data came from immunoSEQ multiplex PCR; TCRdb stores just in-frame clones and leaves some out. The sample shows about 650,000 clones, 95% to 96% of them seen only once. Naive CD8 cells comprised CD45RO-negative, CCR7-positively selected cells, excluding terminally differentiated effector memory CD45RA+ cells. The specimen was naive CD8+ T cells sorted from blood. All receptors derive from a woman in her twenties or thirties in good health.

V usage is TRBV9 and J usage is TRBJ2-2; unclear D gene. The germline V gene has CDR1 SGDLS and CDR2 YYNGEE. The CDR3 consists of 12 residues. With 0 bases removed from V and 6 bases from J, the gap between germline ends came to 3 bases. In DNA, the CDR3 is TGTGCCAGCAGCGTAGCCCCCGGGGAGCTGTTTTTT. Protein sequence: CASSVAPGELFF. Filled out from reference TRBV9 and TRBJ2-2, the complete variable domain reads DSGVTQTPKHLITATGQRVTLRCSPRSGDLSVYWYQQSLDQGLQFLIQYYNGEERAKGNILERFSAQQFPDLHSELNLSSLELGDSALYFCASSVAPGELFFGEGSRLTVL.

V and J are TRBV5-4 and TRBJ2-1; D unresolved. CDR1 SGHNT and CDR2 YYREEE come from the germline V gene (reference sequence). Trimming took 5 bases from V and 7 from J, leaving 10 bases between them. The CDR3 loop spans 12 amino acids. CDR3 in DNA: TGTGCCAGCAGTTCCCAGGTGAATGAGCAGTTCTTC. It encodes CASSSQVNEQFF.

The V gene is TRBV7-9, the J gene TRBJ2-1; D remains ambiguous. The V gene's germline CDR1 is SEHNR and CDR2 FQNEAQ (reference sequence). Trimming pared 3 bases from V and 9 bases from J, leaving 9 bases between. There are 12 residues in the CDR3. In nucleotides, the CDR3 is TGTGCCAGCAGCTTCTCACCGACTGAGCAGTTCTTC. Protein sequence: CASSFSPTEQFF.

This clone was seen more than once but under ten times. The chain links TRBV5-5 to TRBJ2-1, with 7 bases lining up with TRBD1. The CDR3 length is 13 residues. CDR1 SGHKS and CDR2 YYEKEE come from the germline V gene (reference sequence). Trimming cost V 4 bases and J 8 bases; bases outside gene matches: 6. This CDR3 reads CASSETGSDEQFF. The CDR3 DNA is TGTGCCAGCAGCGAGACAGGGTCCGATGAGCAGTTCTTC.

The chain uses TRBV7-9 and TRBJ2-7; 12 positions agree with TRBD2. The CDR3 is 15 residues long. Germline loops: CDR1 SEHNR, CDR2 FQNEAQ (reference sequence). V trimming: 4 bases; J trimming: 4 bases; junction bases outside the gene matches: 5. The CDR3 nucleotides are TGTGCCAGCAGCTCGAGACTAGCGGGAGTGTACGAGCAGTACTTC. Protein product: CASSSRLAGVYEQYF.

This chain joins TRBV5-5 and TRBJ2-1; no clear D gene. Trimming shortened V by 3 bases and J by 7 bases, and 8 bases separated the two germline ends. The germline CDR1 and CDR2 sequences are SGHKS and YYEKEE (reference sequence). CDR3 length equals 12 residues. The CDR3 bases are TGTGCCAGCAGCTGGAGAGGTAATGAGCAGTTCTTC. This codes for CASSWRGNEQFF. Full variable domain (missing parts from reference TRBV5-5 and TRBJ2-1): DAGVTQSPTHLIKTRGQQVTLRCSPISGHKSVSWYQQVLGQGPQFIFQYYEKEERGRGNFPDRFSARQFPNYSSELNVNALLLGDSALYLCASSWRGNEQFFGPGTRLTVL.

The chain is built from TRBV5-6 and TRBJ1-3; D is possibly TRBD1 (5 bases). CDR1 is SGHDT, CDR2 YYEEEE, per germline. This CDR3 is built from 16 residues. V was cut by 2 bases and J by 2 bases, with 14 bases left in between. CDR3 DNA sequence: TGTGCCAGCAGCTTAACCGGGACTCAAACTGGAAACACCATATATTTT. It specifies CASSLTGTQTGNTIYF. Together with reference TRBV5-6 and TRBJ1-3, the CDR3 gives the full variable domain: DAGVTQSPTHLIKTRGQQVTLRCSPKSGHDTVSWYQQALGQGPQFIFQYYEEEERQRGNFPDRFSGHQFPNYSSELNVNALLLGDSALYLCASSLTGTQTGNTIYFGEGSWLTVV.

The chain has TRBV5-5 and TRBJ2-1; TRBD2 matches 9 bases. This CDR3 region has 17 residues. The germline gives CDR1 SGHKS, CDR2 YYEKEE (reference sequence). The junction had 9 bases not matched to a gene; V was cut back by 3 bases and J by 2 bases. This CDR3 is CASSWTLAGTTYNEQFF. Written as DNA, the CDR3 is TGTGCCAGCAGCTGGACCCTAGCGGGAACGACCTACAATGAGCAGTTCTTC.

The J gene is TRBJ2-2, the V gene TRBV5-4; TRBD2 matches 8 bases. V lost 3 bases to trimming and J lost 4 bases; unmatched junction nucleotides: 8. The germline CDR1 and CDR2 sequences are SGHNT and YYREEE (reference sequence). This CDR3 contains 16 residues. In DNA form, the CDR3 reads TGTGCCAGCAGCTCCGACGGGAGGGCCTTCACCGGGGAGCTGTTTTTT. Translated, it gives CASSSDGRAFTGELFF.

This chain links TRBV30 with TRBJ1-2, with D possibly TRBD1 on 6 matching bases. The CDR3 has 14 amino acids. V lost 0 bases and J lost 2, with 10 bases in between. Germline CDR1 reads GTSNPN; CDR2 reads SVGIG (reference sequence). CDR3 DNA: TGTGCCTGGAGTGTATGGGGGGCGAACTATGGCTACACCTTC. Translating gives CAWSVWGANYGYTF.